The 30 T cell receptor beta chains listed next were all sequenced from one sample in a study of blood T cell repertoires in COVID-19. Produced via immunoSEQ multiplex PCR; TCRdb's table is partial and in-frame only. The repertoire holds some 150,000 clones, with approximately 80% as singletons. Sequenced: peripheral blood. The receptors originated from a human donor in a cohort sampled during active COVID-19.

This clone turned up a few times. The genes are TRBV7-2 and TRBJ1-2; D gene uncertain. The CDR3 length is 13 residues. Germline-derived CDR1 and CDR2 are SGHTA and FQGNSA. V was cut by 2 bases and J by 8 bases, with 12 bases left in between. The CDR3 DNA reads as TGTGCCAGCAGCTTAACGCAGGCGGGGGGCTACACCTTC. Translation gives CASSLTQAGGYTF. Drawing the rest from reference TRBV7-2 and TRBJ1-2, the complete variable domain is GAGVSQSPSNKVTEKGKDVELRCDPISGHTALYWYRQSLGQGLEFLIYFQGNSAPDKSGLPSDRFSAERTGGSVSTLTIQRTQQEDSAVYLCASSLTQAGGYTFGSGTRLTVV.

The chain joins TRBV6-1 to TRBJ1-1; possible D gene TRBD1, 6 bases. Per the germline V gene, CDR1 is MNHNS and CDR2 is SASEGT. V lost 3 bases and J lost 0, with 11 bases in between. The CDR3 has 15 amino acids. The CDR3 DNA sequence: TGTGCCAGCAGTGACAGGGGACGGTTGAACACTGAAGCTTTCTTT. Protein: CASSDRGRLNTEAFF.

The rearrangement joins TRBV6-5 to TRBJ1-4; 10 bases map to TRBD1. CDR3 length: 14 amino acids. V shed 6 bases, J shed 6 bases, and the junction held 4 bases outside the gene matches. Germline CDR1 and CDR2: MNHEY and SVGAGI. CDR3 sequence reads: CASRKTGGDEKLFF. The CDR3 DNA is TGTGCCAGCAGAAAGACAGGGGGCGATGAAAAACTGTTTTTT.

V and J are TRBV5-1 and TRBJ1-2, with D tentatively TRBD1 (5 bases). The CDR3 is made up of 15 amino acids. Per the germline V gene, CDR1 is SGHRS and CDR2 is YFSETQ. V was trimmed by 0 bases and J by 5 bases, leaving 14 bases between them. The CDR3: CASSLEGREGYGYTF. The CDR3 nucleotides are TGCGCCAGCAGCTTGGAGGGCAGGGAAGGGTATGGCTACACCTTC. The full variable domain, completed using reference TRBV5-1 and TRBJ1-2, is KAGVTQTPRYLIKTRGQQVTLSCSPISGHRSVSWYQQTPGQGLQFLFEYFSETQRNKGNFPGRFSGRQFSNSRSEMNVSTLELGDSALYLCASSLEGREGYGYTFGSGTRLTVV.

The V and J genes are TRBV11-3 and TRBJ2-1; the match to TRBD1 covers 8 bases. Trimming at V came to 2 bases and at J to 8 bases, leaving 5 bases not matched to a gene. The CDR3 spans 14 residues. Germline V gives CDR1 SGHNT, CDR2 YENEEA. Written as DNA, the CDR3 is TGTGCCAGCAGCTTACAGGGGACAGGCCATGAGCAGTTCTTC. Its translation: CASSLQGTGHEQFF.

The chain has TRBV9 and TRBJ1-1; maybe TRBD1 (5 bases). V lost 0 bases and J 3 bases, leaving 6 bases between the germline ends. This CDR3 comprises 13 residues. Germline V gives CDR1 SGDLS, CDR2 YYNGEE. The CDR3 DNA reads as TGTGCCAGCAGCGTAGGGGGGGACACTGAAGCTTTCTTT. Protein: CASSVGGDTEAFF. The entire variable domain, with the rest obtained from reference TRBV9 and TRBJ1-1, is as follows: DSGVTQTPKHLITATGQRVTLRCSPRSGDLSVYWYQQSLDQGLQFLIQYYNGEERAKGNILERFSAQQFPDLHSELNLSSLELGDSALYFCASSVGGDTEAFFGQGTRLTVV.

The gene calls are TRBV27 and TRBJ1-1, with D hard to call. The ends were cut back, 2 bases at V and 1 base at J, with 8 bases in the middle. CDR3 size: 14 residues. Germline CDR1 is MNHEY and CDR2 is SMNVEV (reference sequence). CDR3 loop: CASSLGQKNTEAFF. The CDR3 DNA sequence: TGTGCCAGCAGTTTAGGGCAGAAGAACACTGAAGCTTTCTTT.

This clone showed up just a few times. The chain is built from TRBV4-2 and TRBJ2-7, with D hard to call. The CDR3 sequence is 15 residues long. V was cut by 1 base and J by 3 bases, with 13 bases left in between. From germline, CDR1 is LGHNA and CDR2 YNFKEQ. CDR3 protein: CASSQGVSENYEQYF. Written as DNA, the CDR3 is TGTGCCAGCAGCCAAGGTGTCTCGGAGAACTACGAGCAGTACTTC.

The chain combines TRBV10-3 with TRBJ2-7, with 11 bases identical to TRBD2. Gene TRBJ2-1 matches the end of the DNA better, so the J call may be wrong. Germline loops: CDR1 ENHRY, CDR2 SYGVKD. The CDR3 is 15 amino acids. CDR3 region: CAISEASGGNNEQFF. The DNA of the CDR3 is TGTGCCATCAGTGAAGCTAGCGGGGGGAACAATGAGCAGTTCTTC.

This rearrangement joins TRBV29-1 to TRBJ1-2; D might be TRBD1 (6 bases). Between the trimmed V and J ends, which lost 6 bases and 0 bases, there was a span of 14 bases. From germline, CDR1 is SQVTM and CDR2 ANQGSEA. The CDR3 runs to 14 residues. As DNA, the CDR3 is TGCAGCGTAGCCCGGGACACCTCTAACTATGGCTACACCTTC. Amino acids: CSVARDTSNYGYTF.

The chain carries TRBV6-1 and TRBJ2-2; TRBD2 matches 12 bases. This CDR3 spans 16 amino acids. Per germline, CDR1 MNHNS and CDR2 SASEGT. V gave up 4 bases and J gave up 7 bases; unmatched junction bases: 7. CDR3 bases: TGTGCCAGCAGTGGGCTAGCGGGAGGGCCTGGCGGGGAGCTGTTTTTT. Amino acid sequence: CASSGLAGGPGGELFF.

The rearrangement links TRBV7-8 to TRBJ2-7; 7 bases map to TRBD2. CDR3 size: 14 residues. Germline CDR1 SGHVS, CDR2 FQNEAQ. V was clipped by 3 bases and J by 0 bases; unmatched bases: 2. The CDR3 sequence: CASSLPGGSYEQYF. The CDR3 bases are TGTGCCAGCAGCTTGCCGGGAGGCTCCTACGAGCAGTACTTC.

V gene TRBV5-6 combines with J gene TRBJ1-1; D gene uncertain. Germline assignment: CDR1 SGHDT and CDR2 YYEEEE. Trimming took off 4 bases at V and 0 bases at J, with 19 bases between the two ends. The CDR3 is 17 residues long. The chain's CDR3 is CASSPIQKMSVNTEAFF. In nucleotides, the CDR3 is TGTGCCAGCAGCCCCATCCAAAAAATGAGCGTGAACACTGAAGCTTTCTTT.

The chain links TRBV12-3 or TRBV12-4 to TRBJ2-1, with TRBD2 identical over 10 bases. CDR3 length equals 12 residues. The junction had 1 base not matched to a gene; V was cut back by 4 bases and J by 10 bases. Here the CDR3 DNA reads TGTGCCAGCAGTTCGGGACTAGCGGAGCAGTTCTTC. This encodes CASSSGLAEQFF.

The V call is TRBV5-1, the J call TRBJ1-4; D is unresolved. CDR1 SGHRS and CDR2 YFSETQ come from the germline V gene. CDR3 size: 17 residues. V lost 0 bases, J lost 5 bases, and 17 bases lay in between. The CDR3 loop is CASSLARISPGNEKLFF. CDR3 coding DNA: TGCGCCAGCAGCTTGGCCCGTATATCTCCCGGGAATGAAAAACTGTTTTTT.

The chain uses TRBV24-1 and TRBJ1-1; maybe TRBD1 (6 bases). Looked up from germline, CDR1 is KGHDR and CDR2 is SFDVKD. Trimming removed 9 bases from V and 7 bases from J, with 11 bases in between. The CDR3 runs to 11 residues. The CDR3 coding sequence is TGTGCCACCCCCCTACAGGGTGAAGCTTTCTTT. This codes for CATPLQGEAFF.

CDR3 sequence: CASKERDQPQHF. The CDR3 bases are TGTGCCAGCAAGGAGAGAGATCAGCCCCAGCATTTT. The rearrangement uses TRBV27 and TRBJ1-5; D not resolved. This CDR3 is built from 12 residues. Germline V gene data show CDR1 as MNHEY and CDR2 as SMNVEV (reference sequence). The germline V and J ends were trimmed by 7 bases and 5 bases, with 9 bases remaining between them.

V and J are TRBV11-3 and TRBJ2-3; D is possibly TRBD1 (5 bases). The V end lost 5 bases, the J end lost 0 bases, and 18 bases lay between the germline ends. Germline CDR1 is SGHNT and CDR2 is YENEEA. The CDR3 spans 17 residues. This CDR3 reads CASSLRQTSSSTDTQYF. In DNA, the CDR3 is TGTGCCAGCAGCCTCCGACAGACCTCTTCTAGCACAGATACGCAGTATTTT.

The V gene is TRBV19, the J gene TRBJ1-4; TRBD1 might be the D (5 bases). Germline CDR1 and CDR2: LNHDA and SQIVND (reference sequence). The CDR3 covers 15 residues. Trimming shortened V by 5 bases and J by 7 bases, and 17 bases separated the two germline ends. The CDR3 region is CASSSTRGTGEKLFF. The CDR3 region has the DNA TGTGCCAGTAGTTCGACTAGGGGTACAGGTGAAAAACTGTTTTTT.

V gene TRBV6-6 combines with J gene TRBJ1-5, with a weak D call TRBD1 (6 bases). CDR1 MNHNY and CDR2 SVGAGI come from the germline V gene (reference sequence). V lost 0 bases and J 9 bases, leaving 12 bases between the germline ends. The CDR3 has 14 residues. CDR3 nucleotide sequence: TGTGCCAGCAGTTACTCTTCTGGGGGCCGGCCCCAGCATTTT. Amino acid sequence: CASSYSSGGRPQHF.

A few counts support this clone. The rearrangement joins TRBV19 to TRBJ2-2; D perhaps matches TRBD2 (5 bases). Germline V gene sequence: CDR1 LNHDA, CDR2 SQIVND (reference sequence). This CDR3 region has 13 residues. The ends were cut back, 7 bases at V and 1 base at J, with 7 bases in the middle. The DNA for the CDR3 is TGTGCCAGTATCGGAGGGAACACCGGGGAGCTGTTTTTT. It encodes CASIGGNTGELFF.

This clone was seen a few times. The gene calls are TRBV6-6 and TRBJ2-7; perhaps TRBD2 as D (6 bases). With 7 bases removed from V and 4 bases from J, the gap between germline ends came to 11 bases. CDR1 is MNHNY and CDR2 is SVGAGI in the germline V gene (reference sequence). The CDR3 loop spans 12 amino acids. CDR3 nucleotide sequence: TGTGCCAGCACCGAGGGGACTTACGAGCAGTACTTC. Translation gives CASTEGTYEQYF.

This sequence joins TRBV24-1 and TRBJ2-7, with 14 bases matching TRBD2. The junction had 14 bases not matched to a gene; V was cut back by 5 bases and J by 0 bases. Germline assignment: CDR1 KGHDR and CDR2 SFDVKD. The CDR3 contains 20 residues. The CDR3 protein is CATSALVTSGRAKISYEQYV. CDR3 coding DNA: TGTGCCACCAGTGCCCTGGTGACTAGCGGGAGGGCCAAAATCTCCTACGAGCAGTACGTC.

This sequence joins TRBV4-3 and TRBJ2-4; possible D gene TRBD2, 5 bases. V was trimmed by 1 base and J by 4 bases, leaving 11 bases between them. CDR3 length equals 15 residues. In germline, CDR1 is LGHNA, CDR2 YSLEER. The CDR3 nucleotides read TGCGCCAGCAGCCAAGGAGCTAGCTCGAAAAACATTCAGTACTTC. It encodes CASSQGASSKNIQYF.

The chain recombines TRBV2 with TRBJ1-1; 10 bases are a match to TRBD1. Trimming removed 4 bases from V and 0 bases from J; junction bases left unmatched: 20. Germline V gene data show CDR1 as SNHLY and CDR2 as FYNNEI. The CDR3 sequence is 21 residues long. CDR3 loop: CASSVGPPRQGAAGMNTEAFF. CDR3 nucleotides: TGTGCCAGCAGTGTGGGACCCCCGAGACAGGGGGCCGCCGGAATGAACACTGAAGCTTTCTTT.

This clone occurred many times. V is TRBV11-3 and J is TRBJ1-1; no clear D. The V end was cut by 2 bases, the J end by 4 bases, with 11 bases between. Germline lookup yields CDR1 SGHNT and CDR2 YENEEA. There are 14 residues in the CDR3. The CDR3: CASSLRSLSTEAFF. The CDR3 DNA follows: TGTGCCAGCAGCTTAAGAAGTCTTAGCACTGAAGCTTTCTTT.

The J gene is TRBJ2-1, the V gene TRBV29-1; tentative D call: TRBD2 (6 bases). CDR1 is SQVTM and CDR2 is ANQGSEA in the germline V gene. The CDR3 sequence is 14 residues long. The ends were cut back, 8 bases at V and 0 bases at J, with 14 bases in the middle. CDR3 nucleotide sequence: TGCAGCTGTCGGGACTTGAGCTCCTACAATGAGCAGTTCTTC. Protein sequence: CSCRDLSSYNEQFF.

This chain connects TRBV7-2 to TRBJ1-2; possible D gene TRBD1, 6 bases. This CDR3 has 13 residues. Germline V CDR1 and CDR2: SGHTA, FQGNSA. Trimming removed 5 bases from V and 8 bases from J, with 15 bases in between. The CDR3 loop is CASSPGQTTGYTF. As DNA, the CDR3 is TGTGCCAGCAGCCCAGGACAGACCACCGGCTACACCTTC. Complete variable domain (other parts from reference TRBV7-2 and TRBJ1-2): GAGVSQSPSNKVTEKGKDVELRCDPISGHTALYWYRQSLGQGLEFLIYFQGNSAPDKSGLPSDRFSAERTGGSVSTLTIQRTQQEDSAVYLCASSPGQTTGYTFGSGTRLTVV.

The V gene is TRBV5-4, the J gene TRBJ2-2; D is perhaps TRBD2 (5 bases). The germline V and J ends were trimmed by 2 bases and 1 base, with 9 bases remaining between them. Looked up from germline, CDR1 is SGHNT and CDR2 is YYREEE (reference sequence). The CDR3 spans 15 residues. The CDR3 DNA follows: TGTGCCAGCAGCTTCGGGGTCAGGAACACCGGGGAGCTGTTTTTT. Protein: CASSFGVRNTGELFF. The whole variable domain, filled in from reference TRBV5-4 and TRBJ2-2, reads ETGVTQSPTHLIKTRGQQVTLRCSSQSGHNTVSWYQQALGQGPQFIFQYYREEENGRGNFPPRFSGLQFPNYSSELNVNALELDDSALYLCASSFGVRNTGELFFGEGSRLTVL.

This clone was counted once. The chain carries TRBV6-6 and TRBJ2-3; TRBD1 might be the D (6 bases). Germline CDR1 is MNHNY and CDR2 is SVGAGI (reference sequence). The CDR3 covers 15 residues. Trimming took 2 bases from V and 0 from J, leaving 9 bases between them. The CDR3 is CASSYGQLSTDTQYF. As DNA, the CDR3 is TGTGCCAGCAGTTACGGACAGCTAAGCACAGATACGCAGTATTTT.